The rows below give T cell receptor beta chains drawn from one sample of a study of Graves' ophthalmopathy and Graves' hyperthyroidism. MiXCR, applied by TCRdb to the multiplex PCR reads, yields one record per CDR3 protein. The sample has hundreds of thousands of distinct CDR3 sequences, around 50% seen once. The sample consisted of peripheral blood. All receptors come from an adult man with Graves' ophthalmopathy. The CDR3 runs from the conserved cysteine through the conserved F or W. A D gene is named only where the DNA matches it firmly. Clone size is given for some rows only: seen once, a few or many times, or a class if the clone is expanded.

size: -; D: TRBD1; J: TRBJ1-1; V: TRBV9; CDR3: CASSSQTGLNTEAFF; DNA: TGTGCCAGCAGCTCTCAGACAGGGTTGAACACTGAAGCTTTCTTT
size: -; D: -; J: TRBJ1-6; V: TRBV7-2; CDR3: CASRGGDQRYFSYNSPLHF; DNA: TGTGCCAGCAGGGGGGGGGATCAGCGCTACTTTTCCTATAATTCACCCCTCCACTTT
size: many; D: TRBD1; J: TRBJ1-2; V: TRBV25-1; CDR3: CASNRGGGYTF; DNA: TGTGCCAGCAACAGGGGTGGTGGCTACACCTTC
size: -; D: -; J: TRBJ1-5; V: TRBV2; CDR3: CASSEYSGNQPQHF; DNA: TGTGCCAGCAGTGAATACTCAGGGAATCAGCCCCAGCATTTT
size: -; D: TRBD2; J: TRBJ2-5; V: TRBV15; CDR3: CATSRDRGTSRLVTQYF; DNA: TGTGCCACCAGCAGAGATCGGGGGACTAGTCGGTTGGTGACCCAGTACTTC
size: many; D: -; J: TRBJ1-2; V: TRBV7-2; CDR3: CASSLGLRGGYTF; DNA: TGTGCCAGCAGCTTAGGGCTACGGGGGGGCTACACCTTC
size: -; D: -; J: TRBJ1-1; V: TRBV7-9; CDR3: CVSSFDMNTEAFF; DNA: TGTGTCAGCAGCTTCGACATGAACACTGAAGCTTTCTTT
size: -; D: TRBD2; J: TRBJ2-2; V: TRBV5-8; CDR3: CASSPGLAGRLGTGELFF; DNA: TGTGCCAGCAGCCCGGGACTAGCGGGGCGTTTGGGTACCGGGGAGCTGTTTTTT
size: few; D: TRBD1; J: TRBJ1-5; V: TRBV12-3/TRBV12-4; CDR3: CASSPAQGANNQPQHF; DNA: TGTGCCAGCAGTCCGGCACAGGGGGCAAACAATCAGCCCCAGCATTTT
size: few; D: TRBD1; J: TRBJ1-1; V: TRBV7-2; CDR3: CASSRMGRDRGTEAFF; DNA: TGTGCCAGCAGTCGAATGGGCCGGGACAGGGGCACTGAAGCTTTCTTT
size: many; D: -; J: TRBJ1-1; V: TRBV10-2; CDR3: CASRDMNTEAFF; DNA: TGCGCCAGCAGAGACATGAACACTGAAGCTTTCTTT
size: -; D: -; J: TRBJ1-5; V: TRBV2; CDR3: CASSELSYSNQPQHF; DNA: TGTGCCAGCAGTGAGTTGAGCTATAGCAATCAGCCCCAGCATTTT
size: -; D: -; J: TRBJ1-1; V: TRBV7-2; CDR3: CASSFGTKNTEAFF; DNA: TGTGCCAGCAGCTTCGGGACAAAGAACACTGAAGCTTTCTTT
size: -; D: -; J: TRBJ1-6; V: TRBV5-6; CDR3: CASSLLGSEGSPLHF; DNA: TGTGCCAGCAGCTTGCTGGGATCCGAGGGCTCACCCCTCCACTTT
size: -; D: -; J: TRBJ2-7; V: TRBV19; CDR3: CASSMAREYEQYF; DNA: TGTGCCAGTAGTATGGCCAGGGAGTACGAGCAGTACTTC
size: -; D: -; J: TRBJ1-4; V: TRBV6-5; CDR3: CASSYFGATNEKLFF; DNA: TGTGCCAGCAGTTACTTCGGTGCAACTAATGAAAAACTGTTTTTT
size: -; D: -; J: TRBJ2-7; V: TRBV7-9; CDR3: CASSLMSLGEQCF; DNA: TGTGCCAGCAGCTTAATGTCCCTAGGCGAGCAGTGCTTC
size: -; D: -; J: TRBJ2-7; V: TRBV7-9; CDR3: CASSLQQDYEQYF; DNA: TGTGCCAGCAGCTTACAACAGGACTACGAGCAGTACTTC
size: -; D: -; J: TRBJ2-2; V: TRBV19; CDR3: CASSEYGRGNDRELFF; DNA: TGTGCCAGTAGTGAATACGGCAGGGGCAATGACAGGGAGCTGTTTTTT
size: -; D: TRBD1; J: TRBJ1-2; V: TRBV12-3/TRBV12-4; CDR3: CASSPRDRVVSYTF; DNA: TGTGCCAGCAGCCCCCGGGACAGGGTCGTCAGCTACACCTTC
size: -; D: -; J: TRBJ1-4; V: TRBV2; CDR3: CASNTGGTTLFF; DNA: TGTGCCAGCAACACGGGTGGAACAACACTGTTTTTT
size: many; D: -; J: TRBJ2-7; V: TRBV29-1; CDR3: CSVLSSYEQYF; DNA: TGCAGCGTCCTCAGCTCCTACGAGCAGTACTTC
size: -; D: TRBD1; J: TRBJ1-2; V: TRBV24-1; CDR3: CATSDPDRESHGYTF; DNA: TGTGCCACCAGTGATCCCGACAGGGAATCCCACGGCTACACCTTC
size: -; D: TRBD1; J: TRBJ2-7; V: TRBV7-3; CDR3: CASSLGQANEQYF; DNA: TGTGCCAGCAGCCTAGGACAGGCCAACGAGCAGTACTTC
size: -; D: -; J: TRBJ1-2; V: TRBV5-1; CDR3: CASNPVPANYGYTF; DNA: TGCGCCAGCAACCCGGTTCCGGCTAACTATGGCTACACCTTC
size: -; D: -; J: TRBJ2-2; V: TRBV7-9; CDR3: CASSLEGGGANTGELFF; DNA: TGTGCCAGCAGCTTAGAAGGAGGGGGCGCGAACACCGGGGAGCTGTTTTTT
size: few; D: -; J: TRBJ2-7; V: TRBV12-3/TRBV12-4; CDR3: CASSLGPGSYEQYF; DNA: TGTGCCAGCAGTTTAGGTCCAGGTTCCTACGAGCAGTACTTC